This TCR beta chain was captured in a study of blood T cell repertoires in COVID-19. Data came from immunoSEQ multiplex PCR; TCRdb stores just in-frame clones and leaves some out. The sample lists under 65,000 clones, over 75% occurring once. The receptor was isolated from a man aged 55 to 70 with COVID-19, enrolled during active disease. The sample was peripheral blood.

The CDR3 protein is CASSWGQNTGELFF. In nucleotides, the CDR3 is TGTGCCAGTAGTTGGGGGCAGAACACCGGGGAGCTGTTTTTT. The chain has TRBV19 and TRBJ2-2; possibly TRBD1 for D (6 bases). There are 14 residues in the CDR3. Trimming cost V 5 bases and J 1 base, with 8 bases left between them. Germline-derived CDR1 and CDR2 are LNHDA and SQIVND (reference sequence).